This T cell receptor (beta chain) was identified in a study of cytotoxic CD8 clonotypes in ibrutinib-treated CLL. The V gene's germline CDR1 is SGDLS and CDR2 YYNGEE. The length of the CDR3 is 14 residues. The V end lost 3 bases, the J end lost 4 bases, and 10 bases lay between the germline ends. TCRdb's table, derived via immunoSEQ multiplex PCR, lists solely in-frame clones and lacks some. The top ten hold roughly 5.9% of the sample, which has about 72,000 clones, approximately 71% seen once. This TCR was sampled from a human donor with chronic lymphocytic leukemia. The chain is built from TRBV9 and TRBJ1-4; tentatively, D is TRBD1 (5 bases). This specimen was PBMCs, taken after 12 months of ibrutinib treatment. Here the CDR3 reads CASSAPGDNEKLFF. In DNA form, the CDR3 reads TGTGCCAGCAGCGCCCCGGGGGATAATGAAAAACTGTTTTTT.